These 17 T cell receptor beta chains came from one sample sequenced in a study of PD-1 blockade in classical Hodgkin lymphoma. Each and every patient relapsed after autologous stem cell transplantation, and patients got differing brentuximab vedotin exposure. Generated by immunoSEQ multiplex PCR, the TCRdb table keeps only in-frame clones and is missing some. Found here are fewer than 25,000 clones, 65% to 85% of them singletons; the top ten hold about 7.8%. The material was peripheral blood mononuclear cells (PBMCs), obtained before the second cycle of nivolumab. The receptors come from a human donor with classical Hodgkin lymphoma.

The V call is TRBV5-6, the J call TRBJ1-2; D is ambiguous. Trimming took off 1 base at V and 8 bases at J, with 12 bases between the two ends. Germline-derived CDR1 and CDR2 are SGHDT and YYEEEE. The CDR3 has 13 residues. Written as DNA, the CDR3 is TGTGCCAGCAGCTTGAGCCTCCTAGGAGGCTACACCTTC. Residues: CASSLSLLGGYTF.

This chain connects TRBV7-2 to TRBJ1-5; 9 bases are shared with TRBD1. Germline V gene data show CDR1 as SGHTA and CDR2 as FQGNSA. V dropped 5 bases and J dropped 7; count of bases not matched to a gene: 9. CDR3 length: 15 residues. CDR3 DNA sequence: TGTGCCAGCAGCATTACAGGGGGCGCGGGGCAGCCCCAGCATTTT. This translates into CASSITGGAGQPQHF.

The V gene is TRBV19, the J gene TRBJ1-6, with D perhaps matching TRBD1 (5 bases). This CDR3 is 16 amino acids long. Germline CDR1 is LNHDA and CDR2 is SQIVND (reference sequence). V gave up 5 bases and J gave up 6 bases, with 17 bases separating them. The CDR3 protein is CASSLPGRGGNSPLHF. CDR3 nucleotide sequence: TGTGCCAGTAGTCTGCCTGGTAGGGGAGGTAATTCACCCCTCCACTTT.

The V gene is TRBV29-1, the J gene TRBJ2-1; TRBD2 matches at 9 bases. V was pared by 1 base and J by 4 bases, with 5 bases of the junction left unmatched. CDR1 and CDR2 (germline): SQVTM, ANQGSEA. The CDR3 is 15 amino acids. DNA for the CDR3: TGCAGCGTTGAAGGTTCCAGCGGGGGGTACAATGAGCAGTTCTTC. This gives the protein CSVEGSSGGYNEQFF.

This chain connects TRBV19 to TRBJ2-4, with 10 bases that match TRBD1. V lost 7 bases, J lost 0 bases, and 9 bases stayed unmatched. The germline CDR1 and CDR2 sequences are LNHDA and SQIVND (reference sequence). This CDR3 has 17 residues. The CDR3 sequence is CASKIGGTGVAKNIQYF. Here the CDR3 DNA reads TGTGCCAGTAAGATCGGAGGGACAGGGGTAGCCAAAAACATTCAGTACTTC. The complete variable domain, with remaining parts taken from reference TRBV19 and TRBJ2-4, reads DGGITQSPKYLFRKEGQNVTLSCEQNLNHDAMYWYRQDPGQGLRLIYYSQIVNDFQKGDIAEGYSVSREKKESFPLTVTSAQKNPTAFYLCASKIGGTGVAKNIQYFGAGTRLSVL.

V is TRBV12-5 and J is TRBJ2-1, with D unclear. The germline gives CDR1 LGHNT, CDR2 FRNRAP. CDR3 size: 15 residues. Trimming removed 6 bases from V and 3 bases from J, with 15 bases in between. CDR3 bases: TGTGCTAGTGGAACCATAGCCTCGTTCTACAATGAGCAGTTCTTC. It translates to CASGTIASFYNEQFF.

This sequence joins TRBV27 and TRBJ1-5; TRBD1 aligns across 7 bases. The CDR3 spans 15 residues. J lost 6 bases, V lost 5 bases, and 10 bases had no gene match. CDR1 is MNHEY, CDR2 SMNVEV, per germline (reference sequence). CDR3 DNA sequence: TGTGCCAGCAGTCCCCAAGTCAGGGGGTTTCAGCCCCAGCATTTT. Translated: CASSPQVRGFQPQHF.

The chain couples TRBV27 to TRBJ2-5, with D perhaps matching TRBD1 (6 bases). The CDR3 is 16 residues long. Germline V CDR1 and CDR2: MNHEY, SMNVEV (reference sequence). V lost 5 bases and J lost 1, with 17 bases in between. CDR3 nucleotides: TGTGCCAGCAGTACCTCGTACAGGGTCGGCCAAGAGACCCAGTACTTC. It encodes CASSTSYRVGQETQYF.

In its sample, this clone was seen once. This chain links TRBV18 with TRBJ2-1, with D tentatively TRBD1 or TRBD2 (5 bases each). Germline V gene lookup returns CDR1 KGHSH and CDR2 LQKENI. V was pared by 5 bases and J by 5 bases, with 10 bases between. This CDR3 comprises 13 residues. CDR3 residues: CASSMLGDNEQFF. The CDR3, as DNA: TGTGCCAGCTCAATGTTGGGGGACAATGAGCAGTTCTTC. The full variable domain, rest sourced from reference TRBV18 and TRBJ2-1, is NAGVMQNPRHLVRRRGQEARLRCSPMKGHSHVYWYRQLPEEGLKFMVYLQKENIIDESGMPKERFSAEFPKEGPSILRIQQVVRGDSAAYFCASSMLGDNEQFFGPGTRLTVL.

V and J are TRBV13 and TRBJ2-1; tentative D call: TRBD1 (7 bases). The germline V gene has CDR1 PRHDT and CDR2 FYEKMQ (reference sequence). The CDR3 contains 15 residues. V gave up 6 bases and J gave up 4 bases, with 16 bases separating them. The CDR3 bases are TGTGCCAGCAGTTCGGCGGGACAGCTGTACAATGAGCAGTTCTTC. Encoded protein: CASSSAGQLYNEQFF.

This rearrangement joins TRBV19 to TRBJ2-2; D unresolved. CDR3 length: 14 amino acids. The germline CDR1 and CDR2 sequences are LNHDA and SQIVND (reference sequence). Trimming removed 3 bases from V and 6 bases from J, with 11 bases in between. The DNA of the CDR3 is TGTGCCAGTAGTATTTTGGGGATCGCCGGGGAGCTGTTTTTT. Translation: CASSILGIAGELFF.

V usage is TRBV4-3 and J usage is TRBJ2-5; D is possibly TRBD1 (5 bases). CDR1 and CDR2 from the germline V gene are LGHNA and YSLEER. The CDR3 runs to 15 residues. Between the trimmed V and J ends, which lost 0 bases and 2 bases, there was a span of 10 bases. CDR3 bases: TGCGCCAGCAGCCAAGATGGGGCAGGGCAAGAGACCCAGTACTTC. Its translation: CASSQDGAGQETQYF.

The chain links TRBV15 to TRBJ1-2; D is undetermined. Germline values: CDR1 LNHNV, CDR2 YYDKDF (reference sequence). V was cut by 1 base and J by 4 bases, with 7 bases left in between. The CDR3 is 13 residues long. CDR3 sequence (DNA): TGTGCCACCAGCAGAGTACAGACCTATGGCTACACCTTC. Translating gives CATSRVQTYGYTF.

The CDR3, as DNA: TGTGCCAGCAGCCTCGGGGGGGCCCTGGAGACCCAGTACTTC. Amino acid sequence: CASSLGGALETQYF. This chain links TRBV11-2 with TRBJ2-5; 8 bases are shared with TRBD2. V lost 5 bases to trimming and J lost 5 bases; unmatched junction nucleotides: 7. There are 14 residues in the CDR3. Germline V lookup: CDR1 SGHAT, CDR2 FQNNGV.

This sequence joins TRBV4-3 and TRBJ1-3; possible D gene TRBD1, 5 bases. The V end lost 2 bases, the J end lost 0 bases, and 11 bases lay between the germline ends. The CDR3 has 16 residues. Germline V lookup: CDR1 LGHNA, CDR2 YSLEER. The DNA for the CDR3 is TGCGCCAGCAGCCAACAAGGGACTTACTCTGGAAACACCATATATTTT. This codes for CASSQQGTYSGNTIYF.

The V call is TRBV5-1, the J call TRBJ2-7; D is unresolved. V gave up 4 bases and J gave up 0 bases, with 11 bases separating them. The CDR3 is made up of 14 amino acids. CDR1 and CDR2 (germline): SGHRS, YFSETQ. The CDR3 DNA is TGCGCCAGCAGCATCAGTGTGAGCTCCTACGAGCAGTACTTC. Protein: CASSISVSSYEQYF.

CDR3 residues: CASSLTGSNTGELFF. The CDR3 DNA is TGCGCCAGCAGCTTGACAGGGTCGAACACCGGGGAGCTGTTTTTT. J is TRBJ2-2 and V is TRBV5-1, with a tentative D call TRBD1 (6 bases). This CDR3 is 15 amino acids long. Per the germline V gene, CDR1 is SGHRS and CDR2 is YFSETQ. V lost 1 base, J lost 0 bases, and 7 bases lay in between. Filled out from reference TRBV5-1 and TRBJ2-2, the complete variable domain reads KAGVTQTPRYLIKTRGQQVTLSCSPISGHRSVSWYQQTPGQGLQFLFEYFSETQRNKGNFPGRFSGRQFSNSRSEMNVSTLELGDSALYLCASSLTGSNTGELFFGEGSRLTVL.